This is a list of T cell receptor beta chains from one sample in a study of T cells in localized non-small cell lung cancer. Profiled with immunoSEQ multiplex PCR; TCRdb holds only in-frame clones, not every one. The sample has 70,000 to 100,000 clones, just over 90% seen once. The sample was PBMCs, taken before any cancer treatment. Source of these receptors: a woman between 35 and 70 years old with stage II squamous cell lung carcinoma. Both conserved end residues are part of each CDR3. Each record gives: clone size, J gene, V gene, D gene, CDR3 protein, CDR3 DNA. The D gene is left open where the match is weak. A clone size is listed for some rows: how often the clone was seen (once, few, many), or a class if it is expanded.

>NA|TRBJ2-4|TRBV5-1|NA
CTSSQHQMAGIQYF
TGCACCAGCAGCCAACACCAGATGGCTGGCATTCAGTACTTC
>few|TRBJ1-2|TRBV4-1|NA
CASSQVGGAPGIFNYGYTF
TGCGCCAGCAGCCAAGTCGGGGGGGCCCCGGGGATTTTTAACTATGGCTACACCTTC
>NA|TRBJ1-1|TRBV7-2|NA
CASSLAGLNTEAFF
TGTGCCAGCAGCTTAGCAGGACTGAACACTGAAGCTTTCTTT
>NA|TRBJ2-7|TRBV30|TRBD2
CAWSRSSGSYEQYF
TGTGCCTGGAGTCGATCTAGCGGGAGTTACGAGCAGTACTTC
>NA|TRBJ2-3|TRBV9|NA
CASSAGDTQYF
TGTGCCAGCAGCGCAGGCGATACGCAGTATTTT
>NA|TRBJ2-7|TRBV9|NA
CASRGEGGAEYEQYF
TGTGCCAGCAGAGGAGAAGGTGGGGCGGAATACGAGCAGTACTTC
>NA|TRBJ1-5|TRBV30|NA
CAWSVKGEQPQHF
TGTGCCTGGAGTGTAAAGGGAGAGCAGCCCCAGCATTTT
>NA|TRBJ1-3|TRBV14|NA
CATSGGNTIYF
TGTGCCACCTCAGGGGGAAACACCATATATTTT
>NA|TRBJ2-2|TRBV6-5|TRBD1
CASSTRGTTGELFF
TGTGCCAGCAGTACCAGGGGGACCACCGGGGAGCTGTTTTTT
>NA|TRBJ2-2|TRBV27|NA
CASSLLGAGELFF
TGTGCCAGCAGTTTACTCGGGGCCGGGGAGCTGTTTTTT
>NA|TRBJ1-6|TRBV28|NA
CASSRRPQDNSPLHF
TGTGCCAGCAGTAGGCGACCCCAGGATAATTCACCCCTCCACTTT
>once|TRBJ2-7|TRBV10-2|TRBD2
CASRPLAGGHFGSNEQYF
TGCGCCAGCAGGCCACTAGCGGGGGGGCACTTTGGGTCTAACGAGCAGTACTTC
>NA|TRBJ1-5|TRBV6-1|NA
CASSTALGNQPQHF
TGTGCCAGCAGTACAGCCTTGGGGAATCAGCCCCAGCATTTT
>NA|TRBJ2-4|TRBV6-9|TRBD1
CASSLIDRGLDKNIQYF
TGTGCCAGCAGCTTGATAGACAGGGGTTTAGACAAAAACATTCAGTACTTC
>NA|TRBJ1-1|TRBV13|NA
CASSRTQNTEAFF
TGTGCCAGCAGCCGTACACAGAACACTGAAGCTTTCTTT
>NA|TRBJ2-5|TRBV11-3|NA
CASSSRRDGQETQYF
TGTGCCAGCAGCTCGCGGCGGGACGGCCAAGAGACCCAGTACTTC
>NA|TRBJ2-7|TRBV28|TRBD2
CASSLFSGSSYEQYF
TGTGCCAGCAGTTTATTCAGCGGGAGTTCCTACGAGCAGTACTTC
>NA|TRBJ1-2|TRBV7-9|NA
CASSLALHGYTF
TGTGCCAGCAGCTTAGCCCTTCATGGCTACACCTTC
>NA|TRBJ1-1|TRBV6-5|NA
CASSYDLWTVNTEAFF
TGTGCCAGCAGTTACGACCTCTGGACGGTGAACACTGAAGCTTTCTTT
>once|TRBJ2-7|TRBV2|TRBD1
CASRGTGVEQYF
TGTGCCAGCAGAGGGACAGGGGTCGAGCAGTACTTC
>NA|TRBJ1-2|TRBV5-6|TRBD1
CASQVSGQARRSPFYTF
TGTGCCAGCCAGGTCTCGGGACAGGCCCGAAGGTCCCCATTCTACACCTTC
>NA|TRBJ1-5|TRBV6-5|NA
CASSERGHQPQHF
TGTGCCAGCAGTGAACGGGGCCATCAGCCCCAGCATTTT
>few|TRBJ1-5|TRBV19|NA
CASSIPQGTMEPQHF
TGTGCCAGTAGTATTCCCCAGGGGACAATGGAGCCCCAGCATTTT
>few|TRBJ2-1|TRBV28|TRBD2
CASTLPLADPTYNEQFF
TGTGCCAGCACCTTGCCTCTAGCGGACCCTACGTACAATGAGCAGTTCTTC
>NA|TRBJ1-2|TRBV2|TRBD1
CASSEGGQQYYGYTF
TGTGCCAGCAGTGAGGGGGGACAGCAATACTATGGCTACACCTTC
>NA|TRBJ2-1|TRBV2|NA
CASGGRDRYNEQFF
TGTGCCAGTGGGGGAAGGGACCGATACAATGAGCAGTTCTTC
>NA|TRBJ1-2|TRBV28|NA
CASSLLRGNNYGYTF
TGTGCCAGCAGTTTATTACGGGGGAATAACTATGGCTACACCTTC
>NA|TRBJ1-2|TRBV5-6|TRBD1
CASSSKTGYGYTF
TGTGCCAGCAGCTCGAAGACAGGGTATGGCTACACCTTC
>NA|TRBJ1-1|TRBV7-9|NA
CASSSSGTEAFF
TGTGCCAGCAGCTCATCCGGCACTGAAGCTTTCTTT
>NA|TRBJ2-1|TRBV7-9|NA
CASSRGPLNEQFF
TGTGCCAGCAGCCGTGGACCCCTGAATGAGCAGTTCTTC
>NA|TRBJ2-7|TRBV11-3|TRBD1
CASSGQVKPYEQYF
TGTGCCTCCTCAGGACAGGTGAAACCCTACGAGCAGTACTTC